A selection of T cell receptor beta chains follows, all from one sample in a study of CXCR3-negative and CXCR3-positive naive CD8 T cells. Each CDR3 protein gets one entry in TCRdb, which reprocessed the 5' RACE reads and gives no DNA. This table holds about 120,000 distinct CDR3 sequences. Source material: naive CXCR3+ CD8+ T cells from blood. The receptor source for this set is a human donor in good health. Some clones in this sample may be carry-over from other donors' samples. CDR3s include the opening cysteine and the closing phenylalanine or tryptophan.

V gene: TRBV7-8
J gene: TRBJ2-7
CDR3 protein: CASSSALGDLNFYEQYF

V gene: TRBV2
J gene: TRBJ2-7
CDR3 protein: CASSDGASGTYEQYF

V gene: TRBV7-9
J gene: TRBJ2-1
CDR3 protein: CASSSDPWDEQFF

V gene: TRBV12-3/TRBV12-4
J gene: TRBJ1-2
CDR3 protein: CASSLGAGRGYTF

V gene: TRBV6-2/TRBV6-3
J gene: TRBJ2-7
CDR3 protein: CASRIDSTPPEQYF

V gene: TRBV14
J gene: TRBJ2-2
CDR3 protein: CASSHARWTGVLFF

V gene: TRBV4-3
J gene: TRBJ2-2
CDR3 protein: CASSPSWRGKNTGELFF

V gene: TRBV2
J gene: TRBJ2-5
CDR3 protein: CARKEKWTSGQETQYF

V gene: TRBV12-3/TRBV12-4
J gene: TRBJ2-4
CDR3 protein: CASSPEVVLAGEGSKTIQYF

V gene: TRBV27
J gene: TRBJ2-1
CDR3 protein: CASSLTGNEQFF

V gene: TRBV28
J gene: TRBJ2-7
CDR3 protein: CASSSVRDSEQYF

V gene: TRBV3-1
J gene: TRBJ1-2
CDR3 protein: CASSQNPGQRKVYGYTF

V gene: TRBV12-3/TRBV12-4
J gene: TRBJ1-6
CDR3 protein: CASSSGQGNSPLHF

V gene: TRBV5-1
J gene: TRBJ1-1
CDR3 protein: CASSLDAVGTEAFF

V gene: TRBV7-2
J gene: TRBJ2-5
CDR3 protein: CASSLVARGETQYF

V gene: TRBV4-1
J gene: TRBJ2-2
CDR3 protein: CASSQLGDRVDTGELFF

V gene: TRBV6-5
J gene: TRBJ2-7
CDR3 protein: CASSYSAPGQGVYEQYF

V gene: TRBV6-2/TRBV6-3
J gene: TRBJ2-3
CDR3 protein: CASSYVPTRTTDTQYF

V gene: TRBV29-1
J gene: TRBJ2-7
CDR3 protein: CSVEGQRSYEQYF

V gene: TRBV11-2
J gene: TRBJ2-1
CDR3 protein: CASSLAAVTVEQFF

V gene: TRBV18
J gene: TRBJ2-3
CDR3 protein: CASSRYQRGREDTQYF

V gene: TRBV12-3/TRBV12-4
J gene: TRBJ2-7
CDR3 protein: CASSLMTSLRGQYF

V gene: TRBV20-1
J gene: TRBJ2-7
CDR3 protein: CSARPQVSYEQYF

V gene: TRBV5-1
J gene: TRBJ2-7
CDR3 protein: CASSDGTGARLVSEQYF

V gene: TRBV6-6
J gene: TRBJ2-2
CDR3 protein: CASRASALTGELFF

V gene: TRBV29-1
J gene: TRBJ2-3
CDR3 protein: CSARRAGLGTDTQYF

V gene: TRBV7-9
J gene: TRBJ2-5
CDR3 protein: CASSLVGRQETQYF

V gene: TRBV12-3/TRBV12-4
J gene: TRBJ1-1
CDR3 protein: CASTLTAYTEAFF

V gene: TRBV24-1
J gene: TRBJ2-5
CDR3 protein: CATSDPDSLETQYF

V gene: TRBV29-1
J gene: TRBJ2-1
CDR3 protein: CSVLGGLYNEQFF

V gene: TRBV24-1
J gene: TRBJ2-7
CDR3 protein: CATSDGVYEQYF

V gene: TRBV15
J gene: TRBJ2-1
CDR3 protein: CATSGEGLAEIYNEQFF

V gene: TRBV15
J gene: TRBJ2-3
CDR3 protein: CATSTRTSGVTDTQYF

V gene: TRBV4-2
J gene: TRBJ2-1
CDR3 protein: CASSHRSGTDDNEQFF

V gene: TRBV5-1
J gene: TRBJ1-1
CDR3 protein: CASSFTGGSNTEAFF

V gene: TRBV14
J gene: TRBJ2-3
CDR3 protein: CASSQLGGTDTQYF

V gene: TRBV27
J gene: TRBJ2-1
CDR3 protein: CASTAEGAYNEQFF

V gene: TRBV5-1
J gene: TRBJ1-1
CDR3 protein: CASSPIGVNTEAFF

V gene: TRBV5-5
J gene: TRBJ2-1
CDR3 protein: CASSKYSGTSGAYNEQFF

V gene: TRBV19
J gene: TRBJ2-1
CDR3 protein: CASTPGGGNEQFF